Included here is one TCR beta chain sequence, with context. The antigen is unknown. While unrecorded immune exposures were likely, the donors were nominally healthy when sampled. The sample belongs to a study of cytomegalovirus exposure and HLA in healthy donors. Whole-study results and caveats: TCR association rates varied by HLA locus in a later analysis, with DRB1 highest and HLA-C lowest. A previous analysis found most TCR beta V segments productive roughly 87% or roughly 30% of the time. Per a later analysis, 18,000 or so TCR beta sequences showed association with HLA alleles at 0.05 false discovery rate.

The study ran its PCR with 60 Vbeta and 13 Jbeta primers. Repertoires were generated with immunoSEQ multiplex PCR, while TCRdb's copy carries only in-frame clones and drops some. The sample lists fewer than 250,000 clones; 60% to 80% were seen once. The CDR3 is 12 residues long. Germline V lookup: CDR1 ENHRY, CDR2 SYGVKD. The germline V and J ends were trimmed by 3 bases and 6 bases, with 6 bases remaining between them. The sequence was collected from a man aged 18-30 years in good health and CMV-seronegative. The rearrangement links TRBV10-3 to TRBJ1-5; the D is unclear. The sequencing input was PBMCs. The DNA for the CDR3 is TGTGCCATCAGTGAAGGCGGTCAGCCCCAGCATTTT. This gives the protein CAISEGGQPQHF.